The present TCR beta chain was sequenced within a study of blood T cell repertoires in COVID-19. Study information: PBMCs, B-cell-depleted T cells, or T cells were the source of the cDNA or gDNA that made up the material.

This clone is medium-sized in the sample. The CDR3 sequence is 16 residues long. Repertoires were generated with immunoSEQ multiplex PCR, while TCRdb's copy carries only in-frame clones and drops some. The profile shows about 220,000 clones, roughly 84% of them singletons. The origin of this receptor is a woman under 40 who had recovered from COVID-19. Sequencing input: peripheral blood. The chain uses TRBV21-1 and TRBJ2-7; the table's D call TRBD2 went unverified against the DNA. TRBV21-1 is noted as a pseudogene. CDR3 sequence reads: CASSISSGRSLGEQYF. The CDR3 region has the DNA TGTGCCAGCAGCATTTCTAGCGGGAGGTCCCTTGGCGAGCAGTACTTC.